The 31 T cell receptor beta chains listed next were all sequenced from one sample in a study of blood T cell repertoires in COVID-19. Repertoires were generated with immunoSEQ multiplex PCR, while TCRdb's copy carries only in-frame clones and drops some. The data contain under 150,000 clones, about 85% of them singletons. Sequencing was carried out using peripheral blood. The receptors were gathered from a man in his 70s with acute or convalescent COVID-19.

CDR3 nucleotide sequence: TGTGCCAGCAGCCAAGTCGGAGCGGGGTACGAGCAGTACTTC. Translated, it gives CASSQVGAGYEQYF. This chain connects TRBV4-2 to TRBJ2-7, with 7 nucleotides matching TRBD2. Unmatched junction bases numbered 4, after V lost 1 base and J lost 4 bases. There are 14 residues in the CDR3. Germline CDR1 LGHNA, CDR2 YNFKEQ.

This clone appeared many times. The V gene is TRBV4-1, the J gene TRBJ1-3, with no clear D. Germline CDR1 reads MGHRA; CDR2 reads YSYEKL. V shed 0 bases and J shed 2 bases, with 20 bases lying between them. The CDR3 runs 19 residues. As DNA, the CDR3 is TGCGCCAGCAGCCAAGAGGAAGTCGGCACCCTAGTCGCTGGAAACACCATATATTTT. It translates to CASSQEEVGTLVAGNTIYF.

As DNA, the CDR3 is TGTGCCAGCAGCCAGGGCCTCCGGGAGACCCAGTACTTC. Translated, it gives CASSQGLRETQYF. This chain connects TRBV3-1 (or the pseudogene TRBV3-2) to TRBJ2-5; D unresolved. V dropped 3 bases and J dropped 5 bases, with 10 bases sitting between them. The CDR3 runs to 13 residues. The germline V gene encodes CDR1 LGHDT and CDR2 YNNKEL (reference sequence).

The J gene is TRBJ1-2, the V gene TRBV5-4; D unresolved. CDR1 and CDR2 (germline): SGHNT, YYREEE (reference sequence). This CDR3 is built from 13 residues. The ends were cut back, 4 bases at V and 4 bases at J, with 11 bases in the middle. Here the CDR3 reads CASSPLDAYGYTF. CDR3 DNA sequence: TGTGCCAGCAGCCCCCTAGACGCCTATGGCTACACCTTC.

The genes are TRBV30 and TRBJ1-2; D is undetermined. CDR1 GTSNPN and CDR2 SVGIG come from the germline V gene (reference sequence). The CDR3 extends over 14 amino acids. V dropped 1 base and J dropped 0 bases, with 9 bases sitting between them. The CDR3 region is CAWSGFNTNYGYTF. For the CDR3, the DNA is TGTGCCTGGAGTGGATTCAACACTAACTATGGCTACACCTTC.

The chain joins TRBV18 to TRBJ1-1, with D maybe TRBD1 (6 bases). Germline CDR1 KGHSH, CDR2 LQKENI. V lost 3 bases and J lost 6, with 26 bases in between. The length of the CDR3 is 18 residues. DNA for the CDR3: TGTGCCAGCTCACCCCAAGCACAGGGTGGGGGCGCGAGGGCTGAAGCTTTCTTT. Translating gives CASSPQAQGGGARAEAFF.

The table lists this clone with a few counts. The chain recombines TRBV24-1 with TRBJ1-4, with D maybe TRBD1 (6 bases). Germline CDR1 and CDR2: KGHDR and SFDVKD. Trimming took off 3 bases at V and 10 bases at J, with 14 bases between the two ends. This CDR3 comprises 14 residues. CDR3 in DNA: TGTGCCACCAGTGATGGGGGCCAGGTGGGAAAACTGTTTTTT. Translating it yields CATSDGGQVGKLFF.

The rearrangement joins TRBV14 to TRBJ1-1; the D gene is possibly TRBD1 (5 bases). The CDR3 runs to 15 residues. Germline CDR1 SGHDN, CDR2 FVKESK. Deletions cut 4 bases from V and 0 bases from J, with 12 bases between. CDR3 sequence reads: CASSLLTDMNTEAFF. The CDR3 nucleotides read TGTGCCAGCAGCCTATTGACAGACATGAACACTGAAGCTTTCTTT.

This clone was observed a few times. This sequence joins TRBV2 and TRBJ1-1, with D perhaps matching TRBD1 (5 bases). Germline V CDR1 and CDR2: SNHLY, FYNNEI. V shed 2 bases and J shed 4 bases, with 8 bases lying between them. The CDR3 runs 13 residues. The CDR3 sequence: CASSEWQGTEAFF. The CDR3 DNA is TGTGCCAGCAGTGAATGGCAGGGCACTGAAGCTTTCTTT.

V is TRBV19 and J is TRBJ1-5, with a tentative D call TRBD1 (6 bases). Germline-derived CDR1 and CDR2 are LNHDA and SQIVND (reference sequence). The CDR3 loop spans 15 amino acids. The V gene lost 7 bases and the J gene lost 4 bases, with 17 bases spanning the gap. Here the CDR3 reads CASTPGGARNQPQHF. The DNA of the CDR3 is TGTGCCAGTACCCCGGGGGGGGCTCGGAATCAGCCCCAGCATTTT. The full variable domain, its missing parts supplied by reference TRBV19 and TRBJ1-5, is DGGITQSPKYLFRKEGQNVTLSCEQNLNHDAMYWYRQDPGQGLRLIYYSQIVNDFQKGDIAEGYSVSREKKESFPLTVTSAQKNPTAFYLCASTPGGARNQPQHFGDGTRLSIL.

The rearrangement uses TRBV7-9 and TRBJ1-2, with 9 bases matching TRBD1. Germline lookup yields CDR1 SEHNR and CDR2 FQNEAQ (reference sequence). This CDR3 is 16 amino acids long. The ends lost 5 bases at V and 7 bases at J; junction bases unmatched: 14. The CDR3 DNA reads TGTGCCAGCAGCCAAAACCGGGACAGGGTATCGCCTGGCTACACCTTC. It specifies CASSQNRDRVSPGYTF.

The chain has TRBV6-1 and TRBJ1-5; a weak D match, TRBD1 (5 bases). Per germline, CDR1 MNHNS and CDR2 SASEGT. V was cut by 1 base and J by 9 bases, with 13 bases left in between. The CDR3 is 14 residues long. The CDR3 spells CASSEVPGRGPQHF. The DNA for the CDR3 is TGTGCCAGCAGTGAAGTTCCGGGGCGGGGGCCCCAGCATTTT.

The chain is built from TRBV5-4 and TRBJ1-6; 7 bases match TRBD1. The germline gives CDR1 SGHNT, CDR2 YYREEE (reference sequence). The ends lost 4 bases at V and 7 bases at J; junction bases unmatched: 5. The CDR3 extends over 14 amino acids. CDR3 sequence: CASSRRDRNSPLHF. CDR3 in DNA: TGTGCCAGCAGCCGACGGGACAGAAATTCACCCCTCCACTTT.

The table lists this clone with a few counts. This chain connects TRBV23-1 to TRBJ1-4; TRBD1 agrees at 8 bases. Being an ORF, TRBV23-1 has a function that is uncertain. CDR3 length: 15 amino acids. With V trimmed by 6 bases and J by 5 bases, 8 bases remained unmatched. CDR3 DNA: TGCGCCAGCAGCCAGGGGGCGTTTTCAAATGAAAAACTGTTTTTT. This encodes CASSQGAFSNEKLFF.

The V gene is TRBV6-1, the J gene TRBJ1-2, with D perhaps TRBD1 (6 bases). CDR1 and CDR2 from the germline V gene are MNHNS and SASEGT. This CDR3 contains 16 residues. V was shortened by 2 bases and J by 0 bases, with 13 bases between the two germline ends. The CDR3: CASSEYRQAANYGYTF. Here the CDR3 DNA reads TGTGCCAGCAGTGAATATCGACAGGCCGCTAACTATGGCTACACCTTC.

This chain connects TRBV9 to TRBJ2-7; TRBD1 aligns across 7 bases. V was clipped by 0 bases and J by 3 bases; unmatched bases: 3. The CDR3 totals 14 residues. The germline V gene has CDR1 SGDLS and CDR2 YYNGEE. In DNA, the CDR3 is TGTGCCAGCAGCGTAGATTGGGACAGCTACGAGCAGTACTTC. Its protein product is CASSVDWDSYEQYF.

The chain couples TRBV6-6 to TRBJ2-3; 11 bases map to TRBD2. CDR1 is MNHNY and CDR2 is SVGAGI in the germline V gene (reference sequence). The CDR3 spans 16 residues. J lost 5 bases, V lost 2 bases, and 6 bases had no gene match. CDR3 sequence: CASSYGSGGALDTQYF. CDR3 nucleotide sequence: TGTGCCAGCAGTTACGGTAGCGGGGGGGCCTTAGATACGCAGTATTTT.

The chain links TRBV6-4 to TRBJ2-3; 8 bases line up with TRBD2. With 11 bases clipped from V and 1 base from J, the junction kept 11 bases outside the gene matches. Germline lookup yields CDR1 MRHNA and CDR2 SNTAGT. The CDR3 has 15 residues. CDR3 in DNA: TGTGCCTGCCATCTGGGTAGCGGGGGCACAGATACGCAGTATTTT. This sequence encodes CACHLGSGGTDTQYF.

V usage is TRBV9 and J usage is TRBJ1-6; a possible D gene is TRBD1 (5 bases). V gave up 2 bases and J gave up 6 bases, with 9 bases separating them. The CDR3 extends over 14 amino acids. CDR1 and CDR2 (germline): SGDLS, YYNGEE. The CDR3 loop is CASSVTGLNSPLHF. In nucleotides, the CDR3 is TGTGCCAGCAGCGTTACAGGTCTTAATTCACCCCTCCACTTT.

The sample holds a few counts of this clone. This chain links TRBV19 with TRBJ2-5, with 7 bases identical to TRBD1. This CDR3 is 15 amino acids long. Germline V CDR1 and CDR2: LNHDA, SQIVND (reference sequence). V shed 5 bases, J shed 4 bases, and the junction held 10 bases outside the gene matches. The CDR3 here is CASSSTGVPSETQYF. The CDR3 coding sequence is TGTGCCAGTAGTTCTACAGGGGTCCCGTCAGAGACCCAGTACTTC.

The chain has TRBV7-2 and TRBJ2-7; TRBD1 aligns across 7 bases. From germline, CDR1 is SGHTA and CDR2 FQGNSA. J lost 2 bases, V lost 2 bases, and 3 bases had no gene match. The CDR3 contains 14 residues. The CDR3, as DNA: TGTGCCAGCAGCTTAAACCAGGGGGCCTACGAGCAGTACTTC. Translation gives CASSLNQGAYEQYF.

V and J are TRBV12-3 or TRBV12-4 and TRBJ1-2, with unresolved D. The CDR3 totals 13 residues. V was pared by 5 bases and J by 8 bases, with 15 bases between. CDR3 region: CASSSGPPSGYTF. The DNA of the CDR3 is TGTGCCAGCAGTAGCGGACCGCCCTCAGGCTACACCTTC.

V and J are TRBV28 and TRBJ1-1; D remains ambiguous. This CDR3 has 15 amino acids. Germline V gene lookup returns CDR1 MDHEN and CDR2 SYDVKM. Trimming removed 2 bases at V and 5 bases at J, with 15 bases between. In nucleotides, the CDR3 is TGTGCCAGCAGTTTAGCCCCAACTCTGGTAACTGAAGCTTTCTTT. The encoded protein is CASSLAPTLVTEAFF.

The J gene is TRBJ2-3, the V gene TRBV11-2; 10 bases align to TRBD2. CDR1 and CDR2 (germline): SGHAT, FQNNGV. Losses at the gene ends were 3 bases for V and 2 bases for J; bases not matched to a gene: 5. The CDR3 extends over 16 amino acids. CDR3 sequence: CASSLAGLAATDTQYF. The CDR3 DNA reads TGTGCCAGCAGCTTGGCCGGACTAGCGGCCACAGATACGCAGTATTTT.

This chain joins TRBV24-1 and TRBJ2-7; tentative D call: TRBD1 (6 bases). Germline V gene data show CDR1 as KGHDR and CDR2 as SFDVKD. This CDR3 has 16 residues. Trimming cost V 3 bases and J 0 bases, with 14 bases left between them. The CDR3 region has the DNA TGTGCCACCAGTGATCCGTGGGACAAATTCTCCTACGAGCAGTACTTC. Protein product: CATSDPWDKFSYEQYF.

The J gene is TRBJ2-1, the V gene TRBV10-1; perhaps TRBD2 as D (5 bases). Germline CDR1 is WNHNN and CDR2 is SYGVQD (reference sequence). This CDR3 region has 13 residues. V lost 8 bases to trimming and J lost 9 bases, with 17 bases between them. CDR3 loop: CASVASPTGEQFF. The CDR3 DNA follows: TGCGCCAGCGTGGCTAGCCCCACGGGTGAGCAGTTCTTC.

The CDR3 DNA sequence: TGTGCCAGCACCTCGGGATTCCTGGGCTCCTATAATTCACCCCTCCACTTT. Protein sequence: CASTSGFLGSYNSPLHF. The chain combines TRBV5-6 with TRBJ1-6; no definite D call. The CDR3 is 17 residues long. Trimming shortened V by 6 bases and J by 0 bases, and 16 bases separated the two germline ends. The germline gives CDR1 SGHDT, CDR2 YYEEEE.

The genes are TRBV7-2 and TRBJ2-3, with a tentative D call TRBD1 (7 bases). Trimming pared 5 bases from V and 9 bases from J, leaving 15 bases between. The CDR3 length is 13 residues. Germline V gives CDR1 SGHTA, CDR2 FQGNSA. CDR3 region: CASSQGGLKTQYF. For the CDR3, the DNA is TGTGCCAGCAGCCAGGGGGGCCTTAAGACGCAGTATTTT.

The chain links TRBV4-1 to TRBJ1-5, with a possible D match to TRBD1 (6 bases). CDR3 length: 15 residues. Per the germline V gene, CDR1 is MGHRA and CDR2 is YSYEKL. Between the trimmed V and J ends, which lost 1 base and 3 bases, there was a span of 10 bases. The CDR3 here is CASSQVRDTNQPQHF. The DNA of the CDR3 is TGCGCCAGCAGCCAAGTCCGGGACACCAATCAGCCCCAGCATTTT.

This chain uses TRBV24-1 with TRBJ2-3, with D possibly being TRBD2 (5 bases). The CDR3 consists of 15 residues. Looked up from germline, CDR1 is KGHDR and CDR2 is SFDVKD. V dropped 5 bases and J dropped 1 base, with 12 bases sitting between them. CDR3 residues: CATSGGGRGTDTQYF. The CDR3 nucleotides read TGTGCCACCAGTGGGGGTGGGCGGGGCACAGATACGCAGTATTTT.

The chain is built from TRBV28 and TRBJ2-3; 9 bases map to TRBD2. The CDR3 runs to 17 residues. Trimming removed 8 bases from V and 6 bases from J; junction bases left unmatched: 18. Germline values: CDR1 MDHEN, CDR2 SYDVKM. The CDR3 coding sequence is TGTGCCAGCCCCCCCGCCGCCAGCGGGGGGTTCTTTGATACGCAGTATTTT. It translates to CASPPAASGGFFDTQYF. Full variable domain (remainder filled in from reference TRBV28 and TRBJ2-3): DVKVTQSSRYLVKRTGEKVFLECVQDMDHENMFWYRQDPGLGLRLIYFSYDVKMKEKGDIPEGYSVSREKKERFSLILESASTNQTSMYLCASPPAASGGFFDTQYFGPGTRLTVL.